This T cell receptor (beta chain) appears in the sequencing data of a study of CD8+CD57+ T cells in acquired aplastic anemia. Whole-study context: Sorted CD4+ and CD8+ cell DNA averaged around 3 ug. Study-wide results and limits: No significant patient-versus-control difference appeared in CD8+ Simpson's diversity.

V was pared by 1 base and J by 5 bases, with 8 bases between. Germline CDR1 reads SEHNR; CDR2 reads FQNEAQ (reference sequence). The CDR3 is 13 residues long. Selection for sequencing was limited to patients who had shown CD8+CD57+ cell expansion by flow cytometry. The enrolled patients all had severe acquired aplastic anemia. Therapy had not been given to patients before blood sampling. Profiling that covered TCR beta VDJ and CDR3 relied on genomic DNA as its template. One entry per CDR3 protein results from TCRdb running MiXCR on the reads. Among some 92,000 distinct CDR3 sequences listed, about 67% were seen once. Notes on this clonotype: Its antigen is unknown.

Specimen: sorted CD4+, CD8+, or CD8+CD57+ T cells (not recorded which) from PBMCs. This TCR came from a human donor with aplastic anemia. The rearrangement joins TRBV7-9 to TRBJ2-5; no definite D call. For the CDR3, the DNA is TGTGCCAGCAGCTTAGTAGGAGCGGAGACCCAGTACTTC. Its protein is CASSLVGAETQYF.